This entry describes one T cell receptor (beta chain). This receptor's antigen is unknown. No base quality information exists; no much larger clone differs at one position. The data originate from a study of post-analysis software for immune sequencing data (dated by TCRdb to about 2015). Concerning the study at large: Recorded disease courses included relapsing-remitting, secondary progressive and progressive-relapsing multiple sclerosis, with some patients lacking subtype annotation. Patient repertoires were compared against ten to eleven previously published healthy control repertoires from donors aged 6 to 25 years. A subset of samples was prepared in parallel using single-end sample barcoding, then pooled and co-amplified after Illumina adapter ligation. Study-level results and caveats: Normalized Chao1 diversity was significantly lower in multiple sclerosis patients than controls, suggesting substantial peripheral T-cell clonal expansion. The multiple sclerosis patient group was slightly younger than the control group. Direct clustering with F measure showed strong co-clustering of samples prepared in the same batch, prompting a batch-effect correction. Patients showed significantly higher frequencies than controls for a handful of TRBV segments, among them TRBV5-6, TRBV5-1 and TRBV20-1.

Library prep was done by PCR. TCRdb names Illumina HiSeq 2500 as the instrument used. Unique molecular identifiers were incorporated into TCR beta cDNA libraries to reduce PCR and sequencing biases. Per 1 to 10 million input T cells, roughly 0.5 million cDNA molecules were obtained, such that each molecule approximated one T cell. Patient libraries were prepared and sequenced with the same protocol used for the earlier healthy control dataset. Samples belonging to the same batch were prepared together, multiplexed and sequenced on a shared HiSeq lane. In the authors' own workflow: MIGEC handled the raw barcoded reads, throwing out single-read molecular identifier groups before consensus assembly and CDR3 extraction. VDJtools was used for post-analysis of the clonotype tables, with diversity normalized by down-sampling every dataset to the smallest sample size. To correct batch-related cross-sample contamination, repertoire overlap clustering matched CDR3 amino acid sequences but not nucleotide sequences. TCRdb passed the public sequencing reads through fastp at Q25 and MiXCR, retaining productive beta sequences. Entries are consolidated by CDR3 protein sequence, retaining the most common genes and DNA. TCRdb's processing, not the authors' own work, is the source of the V and J calls. The sample table records 820,000 or so distinct CDR3 sequences; under 70% of these occur just once. Around 4.5% of the sample belongs to the ten largest clones.

To demonstrate the VDJtools post-analysis software, TCR beta repertoires were profiled from the peripheral blood of about 13 young patients with multiple sclerosis. Multiple sclerosis patients were children and adolescents aged about 6 to 16 years. The CDR3 runs 15 amino acids, cysteine and phenylalanine included. Only the CDR3 DNA is retained, 45 bases long and in frame from the first base. CDR1 and CDR2, per the germline V gene (reference sequence), are DFQATT and SNEGSKA. From V the trimming removes 4 bases and from J it removes 1 base, while the gene matches leave 6 bases of the junction unaccounted for.

Here the chain combines TRBV20-1 and TRBJ2-1, and 8 junction bases match TRBD2. Sequencing used blood. The receptor was derived from a girl aged 10 to 17 with multiple sclerosis. At the DNA level, the sequence is TGCAGTGCTACTCCAACTAGCGGATCCTACAATGAGCAGTTCTTC. Its amino acids are CSATPTSGSYNEQFF.